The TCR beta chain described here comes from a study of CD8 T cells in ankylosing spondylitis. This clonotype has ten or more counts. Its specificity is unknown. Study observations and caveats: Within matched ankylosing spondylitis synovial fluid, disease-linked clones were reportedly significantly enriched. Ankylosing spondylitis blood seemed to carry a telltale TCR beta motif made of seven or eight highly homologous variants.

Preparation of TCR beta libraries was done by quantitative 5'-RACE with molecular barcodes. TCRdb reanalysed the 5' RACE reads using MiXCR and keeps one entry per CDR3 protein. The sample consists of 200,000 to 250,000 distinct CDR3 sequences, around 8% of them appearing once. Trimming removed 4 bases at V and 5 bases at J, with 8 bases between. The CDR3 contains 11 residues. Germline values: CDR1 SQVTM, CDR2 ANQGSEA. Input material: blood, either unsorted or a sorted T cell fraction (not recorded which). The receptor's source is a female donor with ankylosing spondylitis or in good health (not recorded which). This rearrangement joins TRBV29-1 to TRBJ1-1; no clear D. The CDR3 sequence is CSVGEGTEAFF. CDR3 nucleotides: TGCAGCGTTGGAGAGGGTACTGAAGCTTTCTTT.